A selection of T cell receptor beta chains follows, all from one sample in a study of cytomegalovirus exposure and HLA in healthy donors. This table comes from immunoSEQ multiplex PCR, and its TCRdb copy is limited to in-frame clones, with some not included. The sample includes about 110,000 clones, around three quarters seen only once; the top ten take around 4.9%. Specimen: PBMCs. Receptors originate from a man younger than 45 in good health and CMV-seropositive. Both conserved end residues are part of each CDR3. Each record gives: J gene, D gene, clone size, V gene, CDR3 DNA, CDR3 protein. A D gene is named only where the DNA matches it firmly. The size entry is marked missing in some rows and otherwise reads once, few, many or a size class.

j_call: TRBJ2-5
d_call: TRBD2
clone_size: -
v_call: TRBV30
cdr3_nt: TGTGCCTGGAGTCAGGGTAGCGGGGGAACGGGGGAGACCCAGTACTTC
cdr3_aa: CAWSQGSGGTGETQYF

j_call: TRBJ1-3
d_call: -
clone_size: -
v_call: TRBV6-5
cdr3_nt: TGTGCCAGCAGTTTCGGAGGGGCTGGAAACACCATATATTTT
cdr3_aa: CASSFGGAGNTIYF

j_call: TRBJ1-3
d_call: -
clone_size: few
v_call: TRBV9
cdr3_nt: TGTGCCAGCAGCGTCGGGACATCCGAAGGCACCATATATTTT
cdr3_aa: CASSVGTSEGTIYF

j_call: TRBJ2-5
d_call: -
clone_size: once
v_call: TRBV9
cdr3_nt: TGTGCCAGCAGCGCCTACGGTGAAGAGACCCAGTACTTC
cdr3_aa: CASSAYGEETQYF

j_call: TRBJ2-3
d_call: TRBD2
clone_size: -
v_call: TRBV4-1
cdr3_nt: TGCGCCAGCAGCCAAGGGGGCGGGAGAAGCACAGATACGCAGTATTTT
cdr3_aa: CASSQGGGRSTDTQYF

j_call: TRBJ2-5
d_call: TRBD2
clone_size: -
v_call: TRBV7-9
cdr3_nt: TGTGCCAGCAGCACGGGACTAGCGGGGGCCGGGGGGACCCAGTACTTC
cdr3_aa: CASSTGLAGAGGTQYF

j_call: TRBJ2-7
d_call: TRBD2
clone_size: -
v_call: TRBV6-1
cdr3_nt: TGTGCCAGCACCCGGACTAGCGGGGTGTCCTACGAGCAGTACTTC
cdr3_aa: CASTRTSGVSYEQYF

j_call: TRBJ1-2
d_call: -
clone_size: -
v_call: TRBV5-6
cdr3_nt: TGTGCCAGCAGCTTGGTCAATAACTATGGCTACACCTTC
cdr3_aa: CASSLVNNYGYTF

j_call: TRBJ2-7
d_call: TRBD1
clone_size: -
v_call: TRBV28
cdr3_nt: TGTGCCAGCAGCCGGGGACAGGGGTGGGGTTACGAGCAGTACTTC
cdr3_aa: CASSRGQGWGYEQYF

j_call: TRBJ2-7
d_call: TRBD1
clone_size: -
v_call: TRBV5-1
cdr3_nt: TGCGCCAGCGGCGACAGGGTTGCGGCCTACGAGCAGTACTTC
cdr3_aa: CASGDRVAAYEQYF

j_call: TRBJ2-7
d_call: -
clone_size: -
v_call: TRBV15
cdr3_nt: TGTGCCACCAGCAGAGATGGCAGGAAGGCCGAGCAGTACTTC
cdr3_aa: CATSRDGRKAEQYF

j_call: TRBJ2-7
d_call: TRBD1
clone_size: -
v_call: TRBV18
cdr3_nt: TGTGCCAGCTCAATCGACAGGGACGAGCAGTACTTC
cdr3_aa: CASSIDRDEQYF

j_call: TRBJ2-4
d_call: -
clone_size: -
v_call: TRBV28
cdr3_nt: TGTGCCAGCAGCTACCCCGGGGGTCCCAAAAACATTCAGTACTTC
cdr3_aa: CASSYPGGPKNIQYF

j_call: TRBJ2-7
d_call: -
clone_size: -
v_call: TRBV28
cdr3_nt: TGTGCCAGCAGTTTAACAGGCTACGAGCAGTACTTC
cdr3_aa: CASSLTGYEQYF

j_call: TRBJ1-1
d_call: -
clone_size: -
v_call: TRBV4-1
cdr3_nt: TGCGCCAGCAGCCAAGAAAGAGCTGGGGGGGCTGGATACACTGAAGCTTTCTTT
cdr3_aa: CASSQERAGGAGYTEAFF

j_call: TRBJ1-6
d_call: -
clone_size: -
v_call: TRBV18
cdr3_nt: TGTGCCAGCTCACCAGGTCCAGGAGGCGTATCCCTCCACTTT
cdr3_aa: CASSPGPGGVSLHF